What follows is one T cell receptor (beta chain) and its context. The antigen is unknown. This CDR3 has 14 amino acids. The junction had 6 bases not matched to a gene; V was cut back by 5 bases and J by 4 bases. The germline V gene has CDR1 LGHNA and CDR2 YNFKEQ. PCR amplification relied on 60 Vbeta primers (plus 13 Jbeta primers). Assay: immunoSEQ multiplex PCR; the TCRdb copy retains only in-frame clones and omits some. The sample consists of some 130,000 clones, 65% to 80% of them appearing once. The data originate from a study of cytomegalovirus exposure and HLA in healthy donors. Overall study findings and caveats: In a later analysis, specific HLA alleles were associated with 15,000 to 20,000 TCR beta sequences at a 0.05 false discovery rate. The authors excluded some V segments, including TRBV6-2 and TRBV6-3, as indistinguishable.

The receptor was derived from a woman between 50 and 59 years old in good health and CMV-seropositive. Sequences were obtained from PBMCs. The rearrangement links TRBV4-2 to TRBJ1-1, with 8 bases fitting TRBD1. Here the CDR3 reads CASSRTGGSTEAFF. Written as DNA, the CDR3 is TGTGCCAGCAGCAGAACAGGGGGTAGCACTGAAGCTTTCTTT.